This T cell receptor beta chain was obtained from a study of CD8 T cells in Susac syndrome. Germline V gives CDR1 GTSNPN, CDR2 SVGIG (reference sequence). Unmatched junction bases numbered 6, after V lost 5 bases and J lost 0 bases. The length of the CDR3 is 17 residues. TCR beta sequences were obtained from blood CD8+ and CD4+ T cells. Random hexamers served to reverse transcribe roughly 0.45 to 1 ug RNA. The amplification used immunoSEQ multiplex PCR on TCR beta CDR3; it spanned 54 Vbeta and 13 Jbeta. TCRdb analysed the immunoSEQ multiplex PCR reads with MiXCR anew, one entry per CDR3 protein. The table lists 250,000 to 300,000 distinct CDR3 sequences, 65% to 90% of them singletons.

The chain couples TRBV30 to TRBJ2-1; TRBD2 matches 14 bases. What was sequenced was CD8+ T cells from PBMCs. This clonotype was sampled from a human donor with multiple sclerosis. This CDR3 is CAWYGTSGGSSYNEQFF. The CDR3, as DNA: TGTGCCTGGTATGGGACTAGCGGGGGAAGCTCCTACAATGAGCAGTTCTTC.